This is a list of T cell receptor beta chains from one sample in a study of blood T cells in healthy people across ages. TCRdb reprocessed the 5' RACE reads with MiXCR, giving one entry per CDR3 protein. The sample includes 600,000 to 650,000 distinct CDR3 sequences, 58% of them seen just once. Sequences were obtained from blood. The receptors stem from a man aged 55 to 69 in good health. The CDR3 runs from the conserved cysteine through the conserved F or W. D genes are given only for firm matches. Clone sizes are given selectively: once, few, many, or a class where the clone is expanded.

.,TRBV5-5,TRBJ1-2,few,CASSLIQAGYGYTF,TGTGCCAGCAGCTTGATCCAGGCCGGCTATGGCTACACCTTC
.,TRBV3-1,TRBJ2-7,.,CASSQDGIYGQYF,TGTGCCAGCAGCCAAGATGGGATCTACGGGCAGTACTTC
TRBD2,TRBV27,TRBJ2-1,.,CASSPTGTIGEQFF,TGTGCCAGCAGCCCAACCGGGACTATAGGTGAGCAGTTCTTC
.,TRBV20-1,TRBJ1-2,.,CSAVNRNYGYTF,TGCAGTGCGGTCAACAGGAACTATGGCTACACCTTC
.,TRBV18,TRBJ2-1,.,CASSPYEGHEQFF,TGTGCCAGCTCACCCTACGAAGGGCATGAGCAGTTCTTC
.,TRBV7-2,TRBJ2-5,few,CASSSYLGSQETQYF,TGTGCCAGCAGCTCGTACTTGGGCTCCCAAGAGACCCAGTACTTC
.,TRBV4-1,TRBJ1-1,.,CASSQDGGQDTEAFF,TGCGCCAGCAGCCAAGATGGGGGGCAGGACACTGAAGCTTTCTTT
TRBD2,TRBV6-2/TRBV6-3,TRBJ2-5,few,CASRDPGLAGGQETQYF,TGTGCCAGCAGAGATCCTGGACTAGCGGGGGGACAAGAGACCCAGTACTTC
TRBD2,TRBV27,TRBJ2-1,few,CASSLWASGSLSEQFF,TGTGCCAGCAGTTTATGGGCTAGCGGGTCTCTTAGTGAGCAGTTCTTC
.,TRBV12-3/TRBV12-4,TRBJ2-3,few,CASSPVPDTQYF,TGTGCCAGCAGTCCAGTCCCAGATACGCAGTATTTT
TRBD1,TRBV12-3/TRBV12-4,TRBJ2-3,few,CASSFTGGTDTQYF,TGTGCCAGCAGTTTCACAGGGGGTACGGATACGCAGTATTTT
TRBD1,TRBV12-3/TRBV12-4,TRBJ2-7,.,CASSLGDRVHEQYF,TGTGCCAGCAGTTTGGGGGACAGGGTGCACGAGCAGTACTTC
.,TRBV5-1,TRBJ2-7,.,CASSQAGVDNEQYF,TGCGCCAGCAGCCAAGCAGGGGTAGACAACGAGCAGTACTTC
TRBD2,TRBV7-8,TRBJ2-1,.,CASSLEAGGQGNEQFF,TGTGCCAGCAGCTTAGAAGCGGGGGGCCAGGGCAATGAGCAGTTCTTC
.,TRBV20-1,TRBJ2-5,.,CSARDSSGAGETQYF,TGCAGTGCTAGAGATTCGTCGGGGGCCGGGGAGACCCAGTACTTC
.,TRBV6-6,TRBJ2-1,once,CASSSGRSGRNEQFF,TGTGCCAGCAGTTCGGGCCGAAGCGGGCGGAATGAGCAGTTCTTC
TRBD2,TRBV7-9,TRBJ2-3,.,CASSPVTGLAESTDTQYF,TGTGCCAGCAGCCCCGTAACCGGACTAGCGGAGAGCACAGATACGCAGTATTTT
TRBD2,TRBV7-2,TRBJ2-5,few,CASSISSGAIQETQYF,TGTGCCAGCAGCATATCTAGCGGGGCCATTCAAGAGACCCAGTACTTC
.,TRBV6-6,TRBJ2-4,.,CASSYLSDIQYF,TGTGCCAGCAGTTACCTTTCGGACATTCAGTACTTC
.,TRBV29-1,TRBJ2-5,.,CSVEGGTASVETQYF,TGCAGCGTTGAAGGCGGGACGGCCAGCGTAGAGACCCAGTACTTC
TRBD1,TRBV20-1,TRBJ2-3,once,CSAHSDRGTDTQYF,TGCAGTGCTCATTCGGACAGGGGCACAGATACGCAGTATTTT
.,TRBV20-1,TRBJ2-5,.,CSAADSRRSQETQYF,TGCAGTGCTGCGGACTCCCGGAGGTCCCAAGAGACCCAGTACTTC
.,TRBV20-1,TRBJ2-4,.,CSARTGFSSAEQYF,TGCAGTGCTAGAACAGGGTTTTCGAGCGCTGAGCAGTACTTC
TRBD2,TRBV6-5,TRBJ2-1,few,CASSLPGTRPFF,TGTGCCAGCAGTCTTCCCGGGACTAGACCGTTCTTC
.,TRBV5-1,TRBJ1-1,.,CASSATGTNTEAFF,TGCGCCAGCAGCGCTACAGGGACGAACACTGAAGCTTTCTTT
.,TRBV13,TRBJ2-5,few,CASSLGRTQYF,TGTGCCAGCAGCTTGGGACGGACCCAGTACTTC
.,TRBV7-7,TRBJ2-2,once,CASSLDTNTGELFF,TGTGCCAGCAGCTTAGATACCAACACCGGGGAGCTGTTTTTT
TRBD1,TRBV5-6,TRBJ2-4,.,CASSSQGVENIQYF,TGTGCCAGCAGCTCACAGGGGGTCGAAAACATTCAGTACTTC
TRBD1,TRBV5-1,TRBJ1-1,.,CASSLGQGIGAFF,TGCGCCAGCAGCTTGGGACAGGGGATTGGGGCTTTCTTT
.,TRBV2,TRBJ2-1,.,CASTTERSYNEQFF,TGTGCCAGCACCACGGAGCGCTCCTACAATGAGCAGTTCTTC
.,TRBV7-2,TRBJ2-7,.,CTSSLSRTNEQYF,TGTACCAGCAGCTTAAGCAGGACCAACGAGCAGTACTTC